A selection of T cell receptor beta chains follows, all from one sample in a study of blood T cell repertoires in COVID-19. Profiling relied on immunoSEQ multiplex PCR, and the TCRdb table lists in-frame clones only, not all of them. This sample has 200,000 to 250,000 clones; about 82% occur once, and the top ten carry roughly 5.2%. The sequencing input was peripheral blood. All receptors come from a woman aged 80 or over with COVID-19, enrolled during active disease. CDR3s include the opening cysteine and the closing phenylalanine or tryptophan. The D gene is left open where the match is weak. Clone size appears in some rows only: once, few, many, or a class for an expanded clone.

>few|TRBJ1-1|TRBV6-2/TRBV6-3|TRBD1
CASSFRTGGLMNTEAFF
TGTGCCAGCAGTTTTCGGACAGGGGGGTTGATGAACACTGAAGCTTTCTTT
>NA|TRBJ1-1|TRBV7-9|NA
CASSLDGVTEAFF
TGTGCCAGCAGCTTAGATGGAGTCACTGAAGCTTTCTTT
>NA|TRBJ2-5|TRBV6-2/TRBV6-3|TRBD2
CASNPSGNRGETQYF
TGTGCCAGCAACCCGAGCGGGAACCGAGGGGAGACCCAGTACTTC
>NA|TRBJ1-1|TRBV10-3|TRBD1
CAISEQTGGDTEAFF
TGTGCCATCAGTGAGCAGACAGGGGGCGACACTGAAGCTTTCTTT
>NA|TRBJ2-6|TRBV5-1|NA
CASSQTAGANVLTF
TGCGCCAGCAGCCAGACAGCTGGGGCCAACGTCCTGACTTTC
>NA|TRBJ1-3|TRBV18|NA
CASSPGTSSGNTIYF
TGTGCCAGCTCACCCGGGACAAGCTCTGGAAACACCATATATTTT
>NA|TRBJ2-2|TRBV7-6|TRBD1
CASSLAWTGATGELFF
TGTGCCAGCAGCTTAGCGTGGACAGGGGCCACCGGGGAGCTGTTTTTT
>NA|TRBJ1-1|TRBV19|NA
CASSIARDEAFF
TGTGCCAGTAGTATAGCCCGGGATGAAGCTTTCTTT
>NA|TRBJ2-2|TRBV5-8|TRBD1
CASSLGTGGFAGELFF
TGTGCCAGCAGCTTGGGGACAGGGGGATTTGCCGGGGAGCTGTTTTTT
>few|TRBJ1-5|TRBV6-5|NA
CASRKLRDKNQPQHF
TGTGCCAGCAGAAAACTCCGGGACAAAAATCAGCCCCAGCATTTT
>NA|TRBJ2-2|TRBV7-6|NA
CASRSSTNTGELFF
TGTGCCAGCAGGTCATCTACGAACACCGGGGAGCTGTTTTTT
>NA|TRBJ1-2|TRBV2|NA
CASPLFDRNDGYTF
TGTGCCAGCCCCCTCTTTGACAGGAATGATGGCTACACCTTC
>NA|TRBJ2-2|TRBV5-1|NA
CASSLVGTTNTGELFF
TGCGCCAGCAGCTTGGTAGGGACAACGAACACCGGGGAGCTGTTTTTT
>NA|TRBJ2-5|TRBV7-2|NA
CASSLDLSLETQYF
TGTGCCAGCAGCTTAGATCTTAGCCTGGAGACCCAGTACTTC
>NA|TRBJ1-4|TRBV5-4|NA
CASSIGRTNEKLFF
TGTGCCAGCAGCATCGGGAGAACTAATGAAAAACTGTTTTTT
>NA|TRBJ1-2|TRBV6-5|NA
CASSATARGGYGYTF
TGTGCCAGCAGCGCCACCGCGCGAGGGGGTTATGGCTACACCTTC
>NA|TRBJ1-1|TRBV7-8|NA
CASSFELNTEAFF
TGTGCCAGCAGCTTTGAGTTGAACACTGAAGCTTTCTTT
>NA|TRBJ2-5|TRBV27|TRBD1
CASSLGTGGGQETQYF
TGTGCCAGCAGCCTAGGGACAGGGGGCGGTCAAGAGACCCAGTACTTC
>NA|TRBJ1-5|TRBV6-2/TRBV6-3|TRBD1
CASSYSMRQGWPQHF
TGTGCCAGCAGTTACTCTATGCGACAGGGGTGGCCCCAGCATTTT
>NA|TRBJ1-5|TRBV19|NA
CASSIGPDYIYYSNQPQHF
TGTGCCAGTAGTATTGGGCCAGATTATATTTATTATAGCAATCAGCCCCAGCATTTT
>NA|TRBJ2-5|TRBV24-1|TRBD1
CATSSAGGTQYF
TGTGCCACCAGTTCGGCAGGGGGGACCCAGTACTTC
>NA|TRBJ2-1|TRBV3-1/TRBV3-2|NA
CASRRGNEQFF
TGTGCCAGCAGGCGGGGCAATGAGCAGTTCTTC
>NA|TRBJ2-5|TRBV5-4|NA
CASSPRDRIQETQYF
TGTGCCAGCAGCCCACGCGACAGAATACAAGAGACCCAGTACTTC
>NA|TRBJ2-7|TRBV9|NA
CASSVVEGHEQYF
TGTGCCAGCAGCGTAGTTGAGGGCCACGAGCAGTACTTC
>NA|TRBJ2-1|TRBV7-9|TRBD2
CASSLAGTSGALGFF
TGTGCCAGCAGCTTAGCCGGGACTAGCGGGGCTTTAGGATTCTTC
>NA|TRBJ1-6|TRBV12-2|NA
CASRLARGASPLHF
TGTGCAAGTCGCTTAGCGCGAGGTGCCTCACCCCTCCACTTT
>once|TRBJ2-7|TRBV18|NA
CASSPGPGLSYEQYF
TGTGCCAGCTCACCAGGCCCGGGACTCTCCTACGAGCAGTACTTC
>NA|TRBJ2-1|TRBV6-4|TRBD2
CASIVAGEDYNEQFF
TGTGCCAGCATTGTAGCGGGGGAAGATTACAATGAGCAGTTCTTC
>NA|TRBJ1-6|TRBV5-4|TRBD1
CASSLGTGDSPLHF
TGTGCCAGCAGCCTAGGGACAGGGGATTCACCCCTCCACTTT
>once|TRBJ1-4|TRBV28|TRBD1
CASSLGQEPEKLFF
TGTGCCAGCAGCTTGGGACAGGAACCTGAAAAACTGTTTTTT
>NA|TRBJ2-5|TRBV11-2|TRBD2
CASSLTGTSGGVGETQYF
TGTGCCAGCAGCCTGACCGGGACTAGCGGGGGGGTAGGAGAGACCCAGTACTTC
>NA|TRBJ2-5|TRBV9|NA
CASSVGVGAGQETQYF
TGTGCCAGCAGCGTAGGAGTTGGGGCCGGACAAGAGACCCAGTACTTC
>NA|TRBJ2-5|TRBV5-4|TRBD2
CASSPSPGGLETQYF
TGTGCCAGCAGCCCTTCTCCGGGGGGGCTTGAGACCCAGTACTTC
>NA|TRBJ1-5|TRBV5-1|NA
CASSPTGPNQPQHF
TGCGCCAGCAGCCCAACAGGGCCCAATCAGCCCCAGCATTTT
>NA|TRBJ2-5|TRBV5-6|TRBD1
CASSLQGLQETQYF
TGTGCCAGCAGCTTACAGGGGCTTCAAGAGACCCAGTACTTC
>NA|TRBJ1-4|TRBV3-1/TRBV3-2|NA
CASSQGTSATNEKLFF
TGTGCCAGCAGCCAGGGCACCTCTGCAACTAATGAAAAACTGTTTTTT
>NA|TRBJ2-2|TRBV19|TRBD1
CASRLKGGQVGELFF
TGTGCCAGTAGGCTTAAAGGGGGCCAAGTCGGGGAGCTGTTTTTT
>NA|TRBJ2-5|TRBV10-3|NA
CATQMTLLSATQYF
TGTGCCACACAAATGACCCTACTATCCGCGACCCAGTACTTC
>NA|TRBJ1-2|TRBV28|NA
CASSSGGGLGDYGYTF
TGTGCCAGCAGTTCTGGCGGAGGCCTTGGGGACTATGGCTACACCTTC
>NA|TRBJ2-2|TRBV9|TRBD1
CASGQELKTNTGELFF
TGTGCCAGCGGACAGGAACTAAAAACGAACACCGGGGAGCTGTTTTTT
>NA|TRBJ2-6|TRBV2|NA
CASSVISGANVLTF
TGTGCCAGCAGTGTTATTTCTGGGGCCAACGTCCTGACTTTC